These 24 T cell receptor beta chains were all obtained from the same sample, sequenced in a study of shared clonotypes between healthy human individuals. Repertoires were generated with immunoSEQ multiplex PCR, while TCRdb's copy carries only in-frame clones and drops some. The sample includes roughly 1 million clones, approximately 70% of them seen just once. The sequenced sample consisted of memory CD4+ T cells sorted from blood. Regarding subset: CD45RA-negative fraction. The receptors here all came from a man younger than 30 in good health.

This sequence joins TRBV4-3 and TRBJ2-5, with D maybe TRBD2 (6 bases). Germline assignment: CDR1 LGHNA and CDR2 YSLEER. The V gene lost 0 bases and the J gene lost 1 base, with 12 bases spanning the gap. CDR3 length: 16 residues. CDR3 protein: CASSQDSAGSQETQYF. Here the CDR3 DNA reads TGCGCCAGCAGCCAAGACAGCGCGGGAAGCCAAGAGACCCAGTACTTC.

V and J are TRBV28 and TRBJ2-5; the D gene is possibly TRBD1 (6 bases). Per the germline V gene, CDR1 is MDHEN and CDR2 is SYDVKM. V lost 6 bases and J 5 bases, leaving 22 bases between the germline ends. This CDR3 comprises 16 residues. CDR3 DNA: TGTGCCAGCAGGTCCAGGGGTCCAATCAGTCCGGAGACCCAGTACTTC. Its translation is CASRSRGPISPETQYF.

This clone was detected ten times or more. The chain joins TRBV28 to TRBJ1-1, with no clear D. Germline values: CDR1 MDHEN, CDR2 SYDVKM. V was pared by 3 bases and J by 4 bases, with 12 bases between. The CDR3 runs 14 residues. DNA for the CDR3: TGTGCCAGCAGTTTGCCCGGGTCAAGCACTGAAGCTTTCTTT. Translation gives CASSLPGSSTEAFF.

The gene calls are TRBV6-1 and TRBJ2-7, with 7 bases aligning to TRBD2. Looked up from germline, CDR1 is MNHNS and CDR2 is SASEGT. J lost 9 bases, V lost 0 bases, and 2 bases had no gene match. The CDR3 runs 12 residues. In nucleotides, the CDR3 is TGTGCCAGCAGTGAAGCGTGGGAGGGGCAGTACTTC. This codes for CASSEAWEGQYF.

The genes are TRBV5-6 and TRBJ1-2; 8 nucleotides align to TRBD1. The V gene's germline CDR1 is SGHDT and CDR2 YYEEEE. The junction had 1 base not matched to a gene; V was cut back by 2 bases and J by 4 bases. The CDR3 covers 13 residues. The CDR3 nucleotides read TGTGCCAGCAGCTTTACAGGGGGCTATGGCTACACCTTC. Translated: CASSFTGGYGYTF.

The chain uses TRBV2 and TRBJ2-5, with 9 bases identical to TRBD1. This CDR3 is 14 amino acids long. The V and J ends lost 8 bases and 4 bases, in that order; junction bases with no gene match: 8. Germline V gene sequence: CDR1 SNHLY, CDR2 FYNNEI. The CDR3 DNA is TGTGCCAGCGGGGGGACAGGGTATCGAGAGACCCAGTACTTC. Translation: CASGGTGYRETQYF.

This clone turned up a few times. The chain uses TRBV7-2 and TRBJ1-2; TRBD1 aligns across 8 bases. Trimming at V came to 2 bases and at J to 8 bases, leaving 10 bases not matched to a gene. CDR1 is SGHTA and CDR2 is FQGNSA in the germline V gene. The CDR3 loop spans 15 amino acids. The CDR3 sequence is CASSLSRTGTGGYTF. For the CDR3, the DNA is TGTGCCAGCAGCTTATCCCGGACAGGGACGGGAGGCTACACCTTC.

A note on this clone: A much more abundant neighbour one base away suggests this may be a read error. The chain is built from TRBV7-9 and TRBJ1-2, with D possibly matching TRBD1 (5 bases). Between the trimmed V and J ends, which lost 1 base and 4 bases, there was a span of 10 bases. This CDR3 comprises 14 residues. Germline-derived CDR1 and CDR2 are SEHNR and FQNEAQ (reference sequence). CDR3 coding DNA: TGTGCCAGCAGCTTAGGAGAGGGGCCCTATGGCTACACCTTC. Encoded protein: CASSLGEGPYGYTF.

The genes are TRBV5-6 and TRBJ2-2, with D uncertain. V lost 0 bases, J lost 1 base, and 10 bases lay in between. Germline V CDR1 and CDR2: SGHDT, YYEEEE. This CDR3 has 16 amino acids. The CDR3 DNA is TGTGCCAGCAGCTTGGTGGTGGCGTGGAACACCGGGGAGCTGTTTTTT. It encodes CASSLVVAWNTGELFF.

The gene calls are TRBV30 and TRBJ1-5, with D hard to call. CDR3 size: 14 residues. The ends were cut back, 3 bases at V and 2 bases at J, with 11 bases in the middle. Germline V gene sequence: CDR1 GTSNPN, CDR2 SVGIG (reference sequence). The CDR3 loop reads CAWSREERNQPQHF. As DNA, the CDR3 is TGTGCCTGGAGCCGAGAGGAGCGCAATCAGCCCCAGCATTTT.

The chain uses TRBV14 and TRBJ1-6; D call uncertain. Per the germline V gene, CDR1 is SGHDN and CDR2 is FVKESK. V was cut by 1 base and J by 0 bases, with 7 bases left in between. This CDR3 comprises 16 residues. The CDR3 coding sequence is TGTGCCAGCAGCCAAGGTGGTTTCTCCTATAATTCACCCCTCCACTTT. It yields the protein CASSQGGFSYNSPLHF.

J is TRBJ1-5 and V is TRBV7-8, with D possibly matching TRBD1 (5 bases). Germline values: CDR1 SGHVS, CDR2 FQNEAQ. The CDR3 extends over 13 amino acids. V gave up 5 bases and J gave up 11 bases, with 16 bases separating them. CDR3 in amino acids: CASSLEQGRAQHF. The DNA for the CDR3 is TGTGCCAGCAGCCTCGAGCAGGGCAGGGCCCAGCATTTT.

V gene TRBV28 combines with J gene TRBJ2-2; TRBD1 matches at 7 bases. This CDR3 region has 14 residues. The V gene's germline CDR1 is MDHEN and CDR2 SYDVKM. Losses at the gene ends were 10 bases for V and 1 base for J; bases not matched to a gene: 6. CDR3 nucleotide sequence: TGTGCCACGACGGGACAGAGGAACACCGGGGAGCTGTTTTTT. It translates to CATTGQRNTGELFF.

CDR3 nucleotide sequence: TGTGCCAGTAGTCCCCAACTAACTAGCACAGATACGCAGTATTTT. Translating it yields CASSPQLTSTDTQYF. The V call is TRBV19, the J call TRBJ2-3; the D is unclear. Germline lookup yields CDR1 LNHDA and CDR2 SQIVND (reference sequence). V was trimmed by 5 bases and J by 0 bases, leaving 12 bases between them. The CDR3 runs to 15 residues.

The table lists this clone with a few counts. This CDR3 is also generated by other DNA sequences in the sample. This chain links TRBV28 with TRBJ1-5; D not resolved. This CDR3 has 12 residues. The germline CDR1 and CDR2 sequences are MDHEN and SYDVKM. With 6 bases removed from V and 0 bases from J, the gap between germline ends came to 3 bases. CDR3 DNA sequence: TGTGCCAGCAGCTATAGCAATCAGCCCCAGCATTTT. Protein sequence: CASSYSNQPQHF.

The V call is TRBV30, the J call TRBJ1-2; D ambiguous. Germline V gives CDR1 GTSNPN, CDR2 SVGIG (reference sequence). V gave up 0 bases and J gave up 0 bases, with 8 bases separating them. The CDR3 has 14 residues. The CDR3 DNA sequence: TGTGCCTGGAGTGTAACCCACGCTAACTATGGCTACACCTTC. Protein product: CAWSVTHANYGYTF.

This clone has a handful of counts. The V call is TRBV11-1, the J call TRBJ2-5; 16 nucleotides align to TRBD2. Per germline, CDR1 SGHAT and CDR2 FQDESV (reference sequence). The CDR3 runs to 15 residues. V lost 5 bases, J lost 5 bases, and 2 bases stayed unmatched. CDR3 DNA: TGTGCCAGCAGCCCGGGACTAGCGGGGGGGGAGACCCAGTACTTC. Protein sequence: CASSPGLAGGETQYF.

This chain joins TRBV7-2 and TRBJ2-1, with 9 bases fitting TRBD2. CDR3 length: 16 residues. The J segment lost 1 base and the V segment lost 1 base, leaving 2 bases of the junction unmatched. Germline CDR1 is SGHTA and CDR2 is FQGNSA. This CDR3 is CASSLVAGGSYNEQFF. In nucleotides, the CDR3 is TGTGCCAGCAGCTTAGTCGCGGGGGGGTCCTACAATGAGCAGTTCTTC.

This clone was picked up many times. This rearrangement joins TRBV7-9 to TRBJ1-1; a weak D match, TRBD1 (6 bases). Trimming took 5 bases from V and 6 from J, leaving 13 bases between them. CDR1 and CDR2 from the germline V gene are SEHNR and FQNEAQ (reference sequence). The CDR3 totals 13 residues. The CDR3 DNA reads TGTGCCAGCAGCCCGTGGGGGGCTCCTGAAGCTTTCTTT. Residues: CASSPWGAPEAFF.

J is TRBJ1-2 and V is TRBV19, with D possibly matching TRBD1 (6 bases). The V end was cut by 3 bases, the J end by 7 bases, with 15 bases between. The CDR3 covers 14 residues. Germline V CDR1 and CDR2: LNHDA, SQIVND (reference sequence). Here the CDR3 reads CASSIRRDTGGYTF. The CDR3, as DNA: TGTGCCAGTAGTATCCGCCGGGACACGGGTGGCTACACCTTC.

This chain joins TRBV7-8 and TRBJ1-2; D is unresolved. V lost 5 bases, J lost 7 bases, and 14 bases lay in between. From germline, CDR1 is SGHVS and CDR2 FQNEAQ. The CDR3 loop spans 13 amino acids. Here the CDR3 DNA reads TGTGCCAGCAGCCCGGAGGGAGCAGGTGGCTACACCTTC. This gives the protein CASSPEGAGGYTF.

This chain uses TRBV27 with TRBJ2-5, with TRBD1 identical over 9 bases. Germline CDR1 MNHEY, CDR2 SMNVEV (reference sequence). V lost 6 bases and J lost 6; bases outside the gene matches: 8. This CDR3 is built from 14 residues. DNA of the CDR3: TGTGCCAGCAGAAAACAGGGGGCTGGGAAGACCCAGTACTTC. As protein: CASRKQGAGKTQYF.

This clone was seen a few times. Distinct nucleotide sequences in the sample also encode this CDR3. The chain employs TRBV19 and TRBJ1-2; 8 bases match TRBD1. There are 14 residues in the CDR3. Germline V gene data show CDR1 as LNHDA and CDR2 as SQIVND (reference sequence). V shed 5 bases, J shed 4 bases, and the junction held 6 bases outside the gene matches. The CDR3 is CASSSQGAGYGYTF. CDR3 bases: TGTGCCAGTAGTTCTCAGGGGGCCGGCTATGGCTACACCTTC.

The chain joins TRBV30 to TRBJ2-7; D remains unclear. CDR3 length: 12 amino acids. Germline V gene lookup returns CDR1 GTSNPN and CDR2 SVGIG (reference sequence). Trimming took 7 bases from V and 1 from J, leaving 11 bases between them. CDR3 amino acids: CAYQTFSYEQYF. The CDR3 DNA sequence: TGTGCCTACCAGACGTTTTCCTACGAGCAGTACTTC.